A selection of T cell receptor beta chains follows, all from one sample in a study of blood T cell repertoires in COVID-19. Method: immunoSEQ multiplex PCR; TCRdb's copy keeps in-frame clones and lacks some. The sample includes more than 150,000 clones, about 86% of them seen just once. Material: peripheral blood. All receptors come from a woman aged 65 to 85 with acute or convalescent COVID-19. Each CDR3 is given with its conserved first and last residue. The D gene is left open where the match is weak. Some rows have no size entry. The others give once, few or many, or a class for an expanded clone.

CDR3 protein: CASSFTGTFYEQYF
CDR3 DNA: TGTGCCAGCTCATTTACAGGGACCTTTTACGAGCAGTACTTC
D gene: -
clone size: -
V gene: TRBV18
J gene: TRBJ2-7
CDR3 length: 14

CDR3 protein: CASRPTGGSGYYGYTF
CDR3 DNA: TGTGCCAGCAGACCTACAGGGGGCAGTGGATACTATGGCTACACCTTC
D gene: TRBD1
clone size: -
V gene: TRBV28
J gene: TRBJ1-2
CDR3 length: 16

CDR3 protein: CASSLKAATSGRAGETQYF
CDR3 DNA: TGTGCCAGCAGCCTAAAAGCTGCGACTAGCGGGAGGGCCGGCGAGACCCAGTACTTC
D gene: TRBD2
clone size: -
V gene: TRBV3-1/TRBV3-2
J gene: TRBJ2-5
CDR3 length: 19

CDR3 protein: CASSTHYRGPGYTF
CDR3 DNA: TGTGCCAGTAGTACACACTACAGGGGGCCGGGCTACACCTTC
D gene: TRBD1
clone size: -
V gene: TRBV19
J gene: TRBJ1-2
CDR3 length: 14

CDR3 protein: CASSVELAKKTGGPYEQYF
CDR3 DNA: TGTGCCAGCAGCGTAGAGCTAGCGAAAAAGACAGGGGGGCCCTACGAGCAGTACTTC
D gene: TRBD1
clone size: -
V gene: TRBV9
J gene: TRBJ2-7
CDR3 length: 19

CDR3 protein: CASSPFDIRSGANVLTF
CDR3 DNA: TGTGCCAGCAGTCCGTTCGACATCCGCTCTGGGGCCAACGTCCTGACTTTC
D gene: -
clone size: -
V gene: TRBV27
J gene: TRBJ2-6
CDR3 length: 17

CDR3 protein: CASSPNPGLAGVQYF
CDR3 DNA: TGTGCCAGCAGCCCAAACCCCGGACTAGCGGGAGTCCAGTACTTC
D gene: TRBD2
clone size: -
V gene: TRBV7-3
J gene: TRBJ2-7
CDR3 length: 15

CDR3 protein: CASSGALNTGELFF
CDR3 DNA: TGTGCCAGCAGCGGGGCCTTGAACACCGGGGAGCTGTTTTTT
D gene: -
clone size: few
V gene: TRBV5-4
J gene: TRBJ2-2
CDR3 length: 14

CDR3 protein: CASSLARTGNYGYTF
CDR3 DNA: TGTGCCAGCAGCTTAGCGCGGACAGGGAACTATGGCTACACCTTC
D gene: TRBD1
clone size: -
V gene: TRBV7-8
J gene: TRBJ1-2
CDR3 length: 15

CDR3 protein: CASSPRAGTSNNEQFF
CDR3 DNA: TGTGCCAGTAGCCCACGGGCCGGGACTAGTAACAATGAGCAGTTCTTC
D gene: TRBD2
clone size: -
V gene: TRBV19
J gene: TRBJ2-1
CDR3 length: 16

CDR3 protein: CASSLDAGNYGYTF
CDR3 DNA: TGTGCCAGCAGCTTAGATGCGGGGAACTATGGCTACACCTTC
D gene: -
clone size: once
V gene: TRBV7-9
J gene: TRBJ1-2
CDR3 length: 14

CDR3 protein: CASSAVTGRNSPLHF
CDR3 DNA: TGTGCCAGCAGTGCTGTGACAGGGCGAAATTCACCCCTCCACTTT
D gene: TRBD1
clone size: once
V gene: TRBV27
J gene: TRBJ1-6
CDR3 length: 15

CDR3 protein: CSVEGGDRGRYEQYF
CDR3 DNA: TGCAGCGTTGAAGGGGGGGACAGGGGGCGATACGAGCAGTACTTC
D gene: TRBD1
clone size: -
V gene: TRBV29-1
J gene: TRBJ2-7
CDR3 length: 15

CDR3 protein: CAISGAGTYEQYF
CDR3 DNA: TGTGCCATCAGTGGGGCCGGGACCTACGAGCAGTACTTC
D gene: -
clone size: -
V gene: TRBV10-3
J gene: TRBJ2-7
CDR3 length: 13

CDR3 protein: CAWSVRQVPNEKLFF
CDR3 DNA: TGTGCCTGGAGTGTCAGACAGGTCCCTAATGAAAAACTGTTTTTT
D gene: -
clone size: -
V gene: TRBV30
J gene: TRBJ1-4
CDR3 length: 15

CDR3 protein: CASSPRGGGNQPQHF
CDR3 DNA: TGTGCCAGCAGTCCAAGGGGGGGTGGCAATCAGCCCCAGCATTTT
D gene: -
clone size: -
V gene: TRBV2
J gene: TRBJ1-5
CDR3 length: 15

CDR3 protein: CASSLWVRGNTGELFF
CDR3 DNA: TGTGCCAGCAGCTTATGGGTCCGAGGGAACACCGGGGAGCTGTTTTTT
D gene: -
clone size: -
V gene: TRBV7-2
J gene: TRBJ2-2
CDR3 length: 16

CDR3 protein: CASSGWAGYTF
CDR3 DNA: TGTGCCAGTAGTGGCTGGGCTGGCTACACCTTC
D gene: -
clone size: once
V gene: TRBV19
J gene: TRBJ1-2
CDR3 length: 11

CDR3 protein: CASRRSGNTEAFF
CDR3 DNA: TGTGCCAGCAGGCGGTCGGGGAACACTGAAGCTTTCTTT
D gene: -
clone size: few
V gene: TRBV27
J gene: TRBJ1-1
CDR3 length: 13

CDR3 protein: CASSLPPGTGRQETQYF
CDR3 DNA: TGTGCCAGCAGCTTGCCACCGGGGACAGGGCGCCAAGAGACCCAGTACTTC
D gene: TRBD1
clone size: -
V gene: TRBV5-5
J gene: TRBJ2-5
CDR3 length: 17

CDR3 protein: CASSSSTWDRGSYEQYF
CDR3 DNA: TGTGCCAGCAGCTCCTCAACCTGGGACAGGGGATCCTACGAGCAGTACTTC
D gene: TRBD1
clone size: -
V gene: TRBV7-2
J gene: TRBJ2-7
CDR3 length: 17

CDR3 protein: CASKPGGLEGNQPQHF
CDR3 DNA: TGTGCCAGCAAGCCAGGGGGCTTAGAAGGCAATCAGCCCCAGCATTTT
D gene: TRBD1
clone size: -
V gene: TRBV2
J gene: TRBJ1-5
CDR3 length: 16

CDR3 protein: CASSLGGSPTGELFF
CDR3 DNA: TGTGCCAGCAGCTTGGGCGGGAGCCCCACCGGGGAGCTGTTTTTT
D gene: TRBD2
clone size: -
V gene: TRBV5-4
J gene: TRBJ2-2
CDR3 length: 15

CDR3 protein: CASSYNVFPRQLYYEQYF
CDR3 DNA: TGTGCCAGCAGTTATAACGTCTTTCCTAGACAGCTATACTACGAGCAGTACTTC
D gene: -
clone size: few
V gene: TRBV6-2/TRBV6-3
J gene: TRBJ2-7
CDR3 length: 18

CDR3 protein: CASSYRDREYEQYF
CDR3 DNA: TGTGCCAGCAGTTACCGGGACAGGGAATACGAGCAGTACTTC
D gene: TRBD1
clone size: few
V gene: TRBV6-5
J gene: TRBJ2-7
CDR3 length: 14

CDR3 protein: CASIFRTGTGAEQYF
CDR3 DNA: TGTGCCAGCATCTTTCGAACCGGGACAGGAGCCGAGCAGTACTTC
D gene: TRBD1
clone size: -
V gene: TRBV5-5
J gene: TRBJ2-7
CDR3 length: 15

CDR3 protein: CASSVNRDRGQETQYF
CDR3 DNA: TGTGCCAGCAGTGTAAACCGGGACAGGGGTCAAGAGACCCAGTACTTC
D gene: TRBD1
clone size: -
V gene: TRBV6-2/TRBV6-3
J gene: TRBJ2-5
CDR3 length: 16

CDR3 protein: CALTAAYNEQFF
CDR3 DNA: TGTGCCTTAACAGCTGCCTACAATGAGCAGTTCTTC
D gene: -
clone size: -
V gene: TRBV30
J gene: TRBJ2-1
CDR3 length: 12

CDR3 protein: CASSDPWDRPYGYTF
CDR3 DNA: TGTGCCAGCAGTGACCCCTGGGACAGGCCCTATGGCTACACCTTC
D gene: TRBD1
clone size: -
V gene: TRBV6-4
J gene: TRBJ1-2
CDR3 length: 15

CDR3 protein: CASRVSPGGFNSYNSPLHF
CDR3 DNA: TGTGCCAGCAGAGTTTCACCCGGGGGGTTTAACTCCTATAATTCACCCCTCCACTTT
D gene: -
clone size: -
V gene: TRBV28
J gene: TRBJ1-6
CDR3 length: 19

CDR3 protein: CASSLQGQRGYGYTF
CDR3 DNA: TGTGCCAGCAGCTTGCAAGGACAGCGGGGCTATGGCTACACCTTC
D gene: -
clone size: -
V gene: TRBV5-6
J gene: TRBJ1-2
CDR3 length: 15

CDR3 protein: CASSPGSNQPQHF
CDR3 DNA: TGTGCCAGTAGTCCTGGGAGTAACCAGCCCCAGCATTTT
D gene: -
clone size: -
V gene: TRBV19
J gene: TRBJ1-5
CDR3 length: 13

CDR3 protein: CASRGLGDEQYF
CDR3 DNA: TGTGCCAGCAGGGGACTGGGTGACGAGCAGTACTTC
D gene: -
clone size: -
V gene: TRBV6-5
J gene: TRBJ2-7
CDR3 length: 12

CDR3 protein: CASSPTFGGGAGELFF
CDR3 DNA: TGTGCCAGCTCGCCGACATTTGGTGGAGGGGCCGGGGAGCTGTTTTTT
D gene: -
clone size: few
V gene: TRBV18
J gene: TRBJ2-2
CDR3 length: 16

CDR3 protein: CASSNLAGADVYEQYF
CDR3 DNA: TGTGCCAGCAGCAACCTAGCGGGGGCGGACGTTTACGAGCAGTACTTC
D gene: TRBD2
clone size: -
V gene: TRBV7-9
J gene: TRBJ2-7
CDR3 length: 16

CDR3 protein: CASSPALQPSYEQYF
CDR3 DNA: TGTGCCAGCTCACCAGCGCTCCAACCTTCTTACGAGCAGTACTTC
D gene: -
clone size: -
V gene: TRBV18
J gene: TRBJ2-7
CDR3 length: 15

CDR3 protein: CASSGRGSLTDTQYF
CDR3 DNA: TGTGCCAGCAGCGGACGGGGGTCCCTCACAGATACGCAGTATTTT
D gene: -
clone size: -
V gene: TRBV5-8
J gene: TRBJ2-3
CDR3 length: 15

CDR3 protein: CASSPRLATVAKNIQYF
CDR3 DNA: TGTGCCAGCAGCCCCCGCCTAGCGACTGTAGCCAAAAACATTCAGTACTTC
D gene: -
clone size: -
V gene: TRBV3-1/TRBV3-2
J gene: TRBJ2-4
CDR3 length: 17

CDR3 protein: CASSPSGQGYYGYTF
CDR3 DNA: TGCGCCAGCAGCCCTTCCGGACAGGGCTACTATGGCTACACCTTC
D gene: TRBD1
clone size: -
V gene: TRBV5-1
J gene: TRBJ1-2
CDR3 length: 15

CDR3 protein: CASSVSSGIGPDTQYF
CDR3 DNA: TGCGCCAGCAGCGTCTCTAGCGGGATCGGGCCAGATACGCAGTATTTT
D gene: TRBD2
clone size: -
V gene: TRBV5-1
J gene: TRBJ2-3
CDR3 length: 16

CDR3 protein: CATSRGRIVGSPLHF
CDR3 DNA: TGTGCCACCAGCAGAGGGAGGATAGTTGGTTCACCCCTCCACTTT
D gene: -
clone size: -
V gene: TRBV15
J gene: TRBJ1-6
CDR3 length: 15

CDR3 protein: CAISFSGNTIYF
CDR3 DNA: TGTGCCATCTCTTTTTCTGGAAACACCATATATTTT
D gene: -
clone size: -
V gene: TRBV10-3
J gene: TRBJ1-3
CDR3 length: 12

CDR3 protein: CASSYLTGFSGNTIYF
CDR3 DNA: TGTGCCAGCAGCTATCTCACAGGTTTCTCTGGAAACACCATATATTTT
D gene: -
clone size: -
V gene: TRBV7-9
J gene: TRBJ1-3
CDR3 length: 16

CDR3 protein: CASRSRGRGEKLFF
CDR3 DNA: TGTGCCAGCAGATCCAGGGGGCGCGGTGAAAAACTGTTTTTT
D gene: TRBD1
clone size: -
V gene: TRBV6-5
J gene: TRBJ1-4
CDR3 length: 14

CDR3 protein: CASGRRSRELWYGYTF
CDR3 DNA: TGTGCCAGCGGTCGTAGGTCGAGGGAATTGTGGTATGGCTACACCTTC
D gene: -
clone size: -
V gene: TRBV27
J gene: TRBJ1-2
CDR3 length: 16

CDR3 protein: CASSSPDLDEKLFF
CDR3 DNA: TGTGCCAGCAGTTCGCCCGACTTGGATGAAAAACTGTTTTTT
D gene: -
clone size: -
V gene: TRBV28
J gene: TRBJ1-4
CDR3 length: 14

CDR3 protein: CASSLETGKAFF
CDR3 DNA: TGTGCCAGCAGCTTAGAGACAGGGAAAGCTTTCTTT
D gene: TRBD1
clone size: -
V gene: TRBV7-2
J gene: TRBJ1-1
CDR3 length: 12

CDR3 protein: CASSQEGLAGRTDTQYF
CDR3 DNA: TGTGCCAGCAGCCAAGAGGGACTAGCGGGACGCACAGATACGCAGTATTTT
D gene: TRBD2
clone size: -
V gene: TRBV14
J gene: TRBJ2-3
CDR3 length: 17

CDR3 protein: CASSEYSGANSPLHF
CDR3 DNA: TGTGCCAGCAGCGAATACTCAGGGGCTAATTCACCCCTCCACTTT
D gene: -
clone size: -
V gene: TRBV4-2
J gene: TRBJ1-6
CDR3 length: 15

CDR3 protein: CASSTTSGRLGTGELFF
CDR3 DNA: TGTGCCAGTAGTACGACTAGCGGGAGGCTGGGCACCGGGGAGCTGTTTTTT
D gene: TRBD2
clone size: -
V gene: TRBV19
J gene: TRBJ2-2
CDR3 length: 17

CDR3 protein: CASKQGQNTEAFF
CDR3 DNA: TGTGCCAGCAAACAGGGGCAGAACACTGAAGCTTTCTTT
D gene: TRBD1
clone size: -
V gene: TRBV25-1
J gene: TRBJ1-1
CDR3 length: 13

CDR3 protein: CASRTSGVYGYTF
CDR3 DNA: TGTGCCAGCAGGACGTCAGGGGTCTATGGCTACACCTTC
D gene: -
clone size: few
V gene: TRBV12-3/TRBV12-4
J gene: TRBJ1-2
CDR3 length: 13

CDR3 protein: CASSYRSYNEQFF
CDR3 DNA: TGTGCCAGTAGTTACAGGTCCTACAATGAGCAGTTCTTC
D gene: -
clone size: -
V gene: TRBV19
J gene: TRBJ2-1
CDR3 length: 13

CDR3 protein: CASSRGQAETQYF
CDR3 DNA: TGTGCCAGCAGTCGGGGACAGGCGGAGACCCAGTACTTC
D gene: TRBD1
clone size: once
V gene: TRBV28
J gene: TRBJ2-5
CDR3 length: 13